A selection of T cell receptor beta chains follows, all from one sample in a study of radiation and T cells in renal cell carcinoma. Measured with immunoSEQ multiplex PCR; TCRdb has only the in-frame clones, and not every one. In the table there are 19,000 or so clones, approximately 60% of which are singletons. The specimen comprised tumor tissue, sampled from a patient whose treatment included radiotherapy and nephrectomy. Every receptor here comes from a woman aged 65 to 85 with renal cell carcinoma. Both conserved end residues are part of each CDR3. D genes are given only for firm matches. The size field is filled for only some rows; it gives once, few, many or a size class.

V	size	D	J	CDR3	DNA
TRBV15	NA	NA	TRBJ2-3	CATSRDEGVWAPRVTDTQYF	TGTGCCACCAGCAGAGATGAGGGGGTTTGGGCCCCACGCGTAACAGATACGCAGTATTTT
TRBV6-1	NA	NA	TRBJ2-7	CASSVNRNSYEQYF	TGTGCCAGCAGTGTTAACAGGAACTCCTACGAGCAGTACTTC
TRBV28	NA	TRBD1	TRBJ1-4	CASSLQGAREKLFF	TGTGCCAGCAGCCTCCAGGGGGCTCGGGAAAAACTGTTTTTT
TRBV15	once	TRBD1	TRBJ1-1	CATSSLSTGDTEAFF	TGTGCCACCAGCAGCCTCTCGACAGGGGACACTGAAGCTTTCTTT
TRBV4-2	NA	TRBD2	TRBJ2-5	CASSQPTSGIQETQYF	TGTGCCAGCAGCCAACCGACTAGCGGCATTCAAGAGACCCAGTACTTC
TRBV14	NA	NA	TRBJ2-7	CASSQVPEAEQYF	TGTGCCAGCAGCCAAGTCCCGGAGGCCGAGCAGTACTTC
TRBV4-3	few	TRBD1	TRBJ1-5	CASSVRTGNQPQHF	TGCGCCAGCAGTGTCCGGACAGGGAATCAGCCCCAGCATTTT
TRBV2	NA	NA	TRBJ1-5	CASRPGNQPQHF	TGTGCCAGCAGGCCAGGGAATCAGCCCCAGCATTTT
TRBV7-9	NA	NA	TRBJ2-7	CASSPGGRSYEQYF	TGTGCCAGCAGCCCGGGCGGCAGATCCTACGAGCAGTACTTC
TRBV2	NA	NA	TRBJ2-3	CAGGRTAGDTQYF	TGTGCCGGGGGGCGAACCGCGGGGGATACGCAGTATTTT
TRBV2	NA	NA	TRBJ2-1	CASSARPYNEQFF	TGTGCCAGCAGTGCCAGGCCCTACAATGAGCAGTTCTTC
TRBV6-4	NA	NA	TRBJ2-2	CASTPQAGGDTGELFF	TGTGCCAGCACCCCCCAGGCAGGGGGGGACACCGGGGAGCTGTTTTTT
TRBV5-1	NA	NA	TRBJ2-7	CASSPSARHYEQYF	TGCGCCAGCAGCCCCTCGGCCCGACACTACGAGCAGTACTTC
TRBV6-5	NA	NA	TRBJ2-2	CASRAGQRNTGELFF	TGTGCCAGCAGGGCGGGACAGAGGAACACCGGGGAGCTGTTTTTT
TRBV30	NA	NA	TRBJ1-2	CAWSPHHYGYTF	TGTGCCTGGAGCCCTCACCACTATGGCTACACCTTC
TRBV19	few	NA	TRBJ2-7	CASSPGLITYSYEQYF	TGTGCCAGTAGTCCGGGACTGATAACTTACTCCTACGAGCAGTACTTC
TRBV10-3	NA	NA	TRBJ1-5	CAGGYDNQPQHF	TGTGCCGGGGGCTACGACAATCAGCCCCAGCATTTT
TRBV2	once	NA	TRBJ1-6	CASSEIGRGLHF	TGTGCCAGCAGTGAAATTGGACGGGGACTCCACTTT
TRBV7-2	NA	NA	TRBJ1-3	CASSPRDSSGNTIYF	TGTGCCAGCAGCCCGCGGGATTCCTCTGGAAACACCATATATTTT
TRBV9	NA	TRBD1	TRBJ1-2	CASSVGLRTGASWGYTF	TGTGCCAGCAGCGTAGGTCTGCGGACAGGGGCGTCCTGGGGCTACACCTTC
TRBV14	NA	NA	TRBJ1-6	CASSGSGLSNSPLHF	TGTGCCAGCAGCGGGTCAGGACTTTCTAATTCACCCCTCCACTTT
TRBV19	medium-sized	NA	TRBJ1-1	CASSVYRDRTEAFF	TGTGCCAGTAGTGTTTACAGGGATCGCACTGAAGCTTTCTTT
TRBV19	NA	NA	TRBJ2-3	CASSIVDGLLVDTQYF	TGTGCCAGTAGTATAGTTGACGGGCTGCTCGTAGATACGCAGTATTTT
TRBV18	NA	TRBD1	TRBJ1-4	CASSPTRTGRTTNEKLFF	TGTGCCAGCTCACCAACGCGGACAGGGCGTACAACTAATGAAAAACTGTTTTTT
TRBV6-6	few	TRBD1	TRBJ1-2	CASSPDRVGYTF	TGTGCCAGCAGTCCCGACAGGGTTGGCTACACCTTC
TRBV5-1	NA	TRBD1	TRBJ1-1	CASSFGQALPNTEAFF	TGCGCCAGCAGCTTTGGACAGGCCCTCCCAAACACTGAAGCTTTCTTT
TRBV15	NA	TRBD2	TRBJ2-5	CATSKHRAGGETQYF	TGTGCCACCAGCAAGCACAGGGCGGGGGGAGAGACCCAGTACTTC
TRBV5-6	NA	NA	TRBJ1-5	CASSRGTLYQPQHF	TGTGCCAGCAGCCGAGGGACCCTATATCAGCCCCAGCATTTT
TRBV5-1	NA	TRBD2	TRBJ2-5	CASSSTSGQETQYF	TGCGCCAGCAGCTCAACTAGCGGCCAAGAGACCCAGTACTTC
TRBV5-1	NA	NA	TRBJ2-1	CASSNSYNEQFF	TGCGCCAGCAGCAACTCCTACAATGAGCAGTTCTTC
TRBV6-4	few	NA	TRBJ2-1	CASSDAYNEQFF	TGTGCCAGCAGTGACGCTTACAATGAGCAGTTCTTC
TRBV9	NA	NA	TRBJ2-6	CASSLPSGANVLTF	TGTGCCAGCAGCCTACCCTCTGGGGCCAACGTCCTGACTTTC
TRBV7-3	NA	NA	TRBJ1-6	CASSLKGDLSSPLHF	TGTGCCAGCAGCTTAAAGGGTGACTTAAGTTCACCCCTCCACTTT
TRBV29-1	NA	TRBD1	TRBJ1-1	CSARTGANTEAFF	TGCAGCGCAAGAACAGGGGCGAACACTGAAGCTTTCTTT
TRBV29-1	once	NA	TRBJ2-4	CSVEGQRNIQYF	TGCAGCGTTGAAGGGCAACGAAACATTCAGTACTTC
TRBV19	few	TRBD1	TRBJ1-2	CASSTQGANYGYTF	TGTGCCAGTAGTACGCAGGGGGCCAACTATGGCTACACCTTC
TRBV5-4	NA	NA	TRBJ1-2	CASSLGGTGNYGYTF	TGTGCCAGCAGCTTGGGCGGGACGGGTAACTATGGCTACACCTTC